Below are 10 T cell receptor beta chains sequenced from a single sample in a study of OX40 agonist ivuxolimab in advanced cancers. Sequenced by immunoSEQ multiplex PCR; TCRdb stores in-frame clones only, minus some. The sample records about 26,000 clones, roughly 76% being singletons. The sequenced sample was CD4+ or CD8+ T cells sorted from blood, obtained in a trial of the OX40 agonist ivuxolimab. The receptors were gathered from an adult with an advanced solid tumor such as melanoma, head and neck, liver or kidney cancer.

This clone was counted a few times. This chain joins TRBV6-5 and TRBJ1-2; D remains unclear. The germline V gene encodes CDR1 MNHEY and CDR2 SVGAGI. V lost 2 bases, J lost 4 bases, and 17 bases lay in between. This CDR3 is built from 16 residues. The CDR3 spells CASSYTEHAAGYGYTF. In DNA, the CDR3 is TGTGCCAGCAGTTACACCGAGCATGCGGCGGGCTATGGCTACACCTTC.

The chain uses TRBV6-5 and TRBJ1-6, with a possible D match to TRBD1 (6 bases). Germline V gene data show CDR1 as MNHEY and CDR2 as SVGAGI. This CDR3 comprises 14 residues. Deletions cut 2 bases from V and 9 bases from J, with 11 bases between. CDR3 bases: TGTGCCAGCAGTTACGGGACATTGGGTTCACCCCTCCACTTT. This gives the protein CASSYGTLGSPLHF.

The rearrangement links TRBV19 to TRBJ2-7, with D perhaps given as TRBD1 or TRBD2 (6 bases each). CDR3 length: 16 residues. Germline CDR1 LNHDA, CDR2 SQIVND (reference sequence). Deletions cut 5 bases from V and 2 bases from J, with 19 bases between. The CDR3 reads CASSPERGVGPYEQYF. For the CDR3, the DNA is TGTGCCAGTAGTCCGGAGAGGGGGGTAGGACCCTACGAGCAGTACTTC.

V and J are TRBV13 and TRBJ2-5; D unresolved. CDR3 length: 12 amino acids. Germline-derived CDR1 and CDR2 are PRHDT and FYEKMQ (reference sequence). V was cut by 2 bases and J by 1 base, with 2 bases left in between. CDR3 region: CASSLSQETQYF. Written as DNA, the CDR3 is TGTGCCAGCAGCTTAAGCCAAGAGACCCAGTACTTC.

V and J are TRBV6-5 and TRBJ2-7, with 11 bases identical to TRBD2. V trimming: 7 bases; J trimming: 3 bases; junction bases outside the gene matches: 8. CDR3 length: 15 amino acids. Germline V gene data show CDR1 as MNHEY and CDR2 as SVGAGI. The CDR3 sequence: CASNYRLAGFYEQYF. The CDR3 DNA follows: TGTGCCAGCAATTATAGACTAGCGGGGTTCTACGAGCAGTACTTC.

The chain joins TRBV7-3 to TRBJ2-3, with TRBD1 matching 10 bases. V shed 5 bases, J shed 4 bases, and the junction held 3 bases outside the gene matches. Per germline, CDR1 SGHTA and CDR2 FQGTGA. The CDR3 consists of 14 residues. In DNA, the CDR3 is TGTGCCAGCAGCGCGACAGGGGGCGCAGATACGCAGTATTTT. It yields the protein CASSATGGADTQYF.

V usage is TRBV19 and J usage is TRBJ1-2; no firm D call. Germline CDR1 is LNHDA and CDR2 is SQIVND (reference sequence). Between the trimmed V and J ends, which lost 0 bases and 0 bases, there was a span of 8 bases. The CDR3 spans 15 residues. The CDR3 loop reads CASSIEPRPNYGYTF. The CDR3 region has the DNA TGTGCCAGTAGTATAGAGCCAAGACCTAACTATGGCTACACCTTC.

The gene calls are TRBV6-6 and TRBJ2-7; weak D call: TRBD2 (7 bases). V lost 11 bases and J lost 7, with 18 bases in between. Germline CDR1 and CDR2: MNHNY and SVGAGI (reference sequence). CDR3 length: 12 amino acids. This chain's CDR3 is CAALGGAGEQYF. Written as DNA, the CDR3 is TGTGCCGCGCTTGGGGGGGCGGGGGAGCAGTACTTC.

With respect to this clone: A much larger clonotype is one base distant, so this may be a read error. The identical CDR3 is also encoded by other nucleotide sequences in the sample. This CDR3 is CASSAGTGGYEQYF. CDR3 DNA: TGTGCCAGCAGCGCCGGGACAGGGGGCTACGAGCAGTACTTC. This chain links TRBV6-1 with TRBJ2-7; 11 bases agree with TRBD1. The CDR3 spans 14 residues. Germline lookup yields CDR1 MNHNS and CDR2 SASEGT. The ends lost 6 bases at V and 3 bases at J; junction bases unmatched: 4.

The V gene is TRBV25-1, the J gene TRBJ1-1; D may be TRBD1 (5 bases). This CDR3 region has 14 residues. In germline, CDR1 is MGHDK, CDR2 SYGVNS. Trimming pared 5 bases from V and 3 bases from J, leaving 13 bases between. The CDR3 reads CASSKWDEDTEAFF. CDR3 coding DNA: TGTGCCAGCAGTAAGTGGGACGAGGACACTGAAGCTTTCTTT.